The 21 T cell receptor beta chains given below trace back to one sample, sequenced in a study of cytomegalovirus exposure and HLA in healthy donors. The PCR employed 60 Vbeta primers together with 13 Jbeta primers. Clones were read by immunoSEQ multiplex PCR, and TCRdb kept only the in-frame ones, dropping some. This sample has approximately 190,000 clones; 75% to 90% occur once, and the top ten carry approximately 6.5%. Sequenced sample: PBMCs. The receptor source for this set is a woman between 50 and 59 years old in good health and CMV-seropositive.

Regarding this clone: One junction end does not reproduce the germline sequence, and a read error may be involved. The genes are TRBV27 and TRBJ2-7; D may be TRBD2 (6 bases). Germline V gene lookup returns CDR1 MNHEY and CDR2 SMNVEV (reference sequence). This CDR3 has 13 residues. CDR3 DNA sequence: TGTGCCAGCAGTTTATCCCCTAGCGCCGTGGGCCACTTC. It codes for CASSLSPSAVGHF.

This chain joins TRBV7-2 and TRBJ2-1; 7 positions agree with TRBD2. The junction had 6 bases not matched to a gene; V was cut back by 4 bases and J by 0 bases. Germline values: CDR1 SGHTA, CDR2 FQGNSA. The CDR3 totals 16 residues. In DNA, the CDR3 is TGTGCCAGCAGCTCGACCGGGACTAACTCCTACAATGAGCAGTTCTTC. This translates into CASSSTGTNSYNEQFF.

The chain couples TRBV28 to TRBJ2-3, with 12 bases lining up with TRBD2. The CDR3 is 15 residues long. Germline V gene data show CDR1 as MDHEN and CDR2 as SYDVKM. With 7 bases clipped from V and 4 bases from J, the junction kept 6 bases outside the gene matches. The CDR3 coding sequence is TGTGCCAGCAAGACTAGCGGGAGAATGTCAGATACGCAGTATTTT. Protein sequence: CASKTSGRMSDTQYF.

CDR3 nucleotides: TGTGCCAGCAGTTTACCGGGGACACCTGATCAGCAGTACTTC. Translation gives CASSLPGTPDQQYF. The rearrangement links TRBV28 to TRBJ2-7; tentatively, D is TRBD1 (6 bases). Germline V gene data show CDR1 as MDHEN and CDR2 as SYDVKM. Trimming pared 2 bases from V and 8 bases from J, leaving 16 bases between. The CDR3 covers 14 residues.

V usage is TRBV11-2 and J usage is TRBJ1-2; 8 bases line up with TRBD1. V trimming: 4 bases; J trimming: 4 bases; junction bases outside the gene matches: 8. There are 15 residues in the CDR3. CDR1 is SGHAT, CDR2 FQNNGV, per germline. As DNA, the CDR3 is TGTGCCAGCAGCTCGCCCGACAGGGGCTTCTATGGCTACACCTTC. Its translation: CASSSPDRGFYGYTF.

V is TRBV7-9 and J is TRBJ2-7, with 9 bases identical to TRBD1. The CDR3 runs 14 residues. The germline V gene encodes CDR1 SEHNR and CDR2 FQNEAQ (reference sequence). Unmatched junction bases numbered 4, after V lost 4 bases and J lost 3 bases. Here the CDR3 reads CASSSRDRDYEQYF. The CDR3, as DNA: TGTGCCAGCAGCTCCCGGGACAGGGACTACGAGCAGTACTTC.

This chain connects TRBV4-2 to TRBJ2-3; 9 bases align to TRBD2. The CDR3 consists of 17 residues. The V gene end was trimmed by 4 bases and the J gene end by 0 bases; junction bases not matched to a gene: 8. Germline V gene lookup returns CDR1 LGHNA and CDR2 YNFKEQ. As DNA, the CDR3 is TGTGCCAGCAGCCGAAATGGGCGGGAGGGAAGCACAGATACGCAGTATTTT. Residues: CASSRNGREGSTDTQYF.

The chain has TRBV6-6 and TRBJ1-3; D gene unclear. The V end lost 0 bases, the J end lost 0 bases, and 9 bases lay between the germline ends. Germline CDR1 reads MNHNY; CDR2 reads SVGAGI (reference sequence). The CDR3 sequence is 16 residues long. CDR3 DNA sequence: TGTGCCAGCAGTTACTCTTCTCTTGTCTCTGGAAACACCATATATTTT. It translates to CASSYSSLVSGNTIYF.

V usage is TRBV7-2 and J usage is TRBJ1-4; TRBD1 agrees at 8 bases. CDR1 is SGHTA, CDR2 FQGNSA, per germline. The trim removed 5 bases at V and 1 base at J, leaving 12 bases unmatched. The CDR3 has 18 residues. This chain's CDR3 is CASSTRQGRLGTNEKLFF. In DNA form, the CDR3 reads TGTGCCAGCAGCACCCGACAGGGGCGGCTGGGAACTAATGAAAAACTGTTTTTT.

The chain carries TRBV6-5 and TRBJ2-3; TRBD2 is a possible D gene (5 bases). The CDR3 spans 13 residues. CDR1 and CDR2 from the germline V gene are MNHEY and SVGAGI. V was trimmed by 11 bases and J by 2 bases, leaving 14 bases between them. CDR3 residues: CAWRQESTDTQYF. The CDR3 DNA sequence: TGTGCCTGGAGGCAGGAGTCCACAGATACGCAGTATTTT.

The gene calls are TRBV5-4 and TRBJ1-1, with 7 bases fitting TRBD1. Germline V gene lookup returns CDR1 SGHNT and CDR2 YYREEE (reference sequence). J lost 3 bases, V lost 4 bases, and 9 bases had no gene match. The CDR3 has 15 residues. The CDR3 is CASSGLTGMDTEAFF. As DNA, the CDR3 is TGTGCCAGCAGCGGATTGACAGGGATGGACACTGAAGCTTTCTTT.

The chain joins TRBV5-1 to TRBJ2-3, with 8 bases lining up with TRBD1. Trimming took 2 bases from V and 5 from J; bases not matched to a gene: 4. Germline CDR1 SGHRS, CDR2 YFSETQ. The CDR3 runs 14 residues. The CDR3 reads CASSFGQGKDTQYF. CDR3 sequence (DNA): TGCGCCAGCAGCTTCGGACAGGGTAAAGATACGCAGTATTTT.

CDR3 protein: CASSLEGQVNTEAFF. The CDR3 DNA sequence: TGTGCCAGCAGCTTAGAGGGACAGGTCAACACTGAAGCTTTCTTT. The J gene is TRBJ1-1, the V gene TRBV7-8; 8 positions match TRBD1. Germline CDR1 is SGHVS and CDR2 is FQNEAQ. The CDR3 is 15 amino acids. V lost 1 base, J lost 2 bases, and 3 bases stayed unmatched.

Notes on this clone: At one end, the junction sequence differs from germline, possibly due to a read error. The genes are TRBV7-9 and TRBJ2-1, with TRBD2 identical over 9 bases. The CDR3 has 15 amino acids. CDR1 is SEHNR and CDR2 is FQNEAQ in the germline V gene (reference sequence). This CDR3 reads CSSRELAGSYNEQFF. CDR3 nucleotides: TGTTCCAGCAGGGAACTAGCGGGTTCCTACAATGAGCAGTTCTTC.

The J gene is TRBJ2-1, the V gene TRBV5-1; 11 nucleotides match TRBD2. CDR1 SGHRS and CDR2 YFSETQ come from the germline V gene. The CDR3 extends over 14 amino acids. J lost 4 bases, V lost 6 bases, and 3 bases had no gene match. CDR3 DNA sequence: TGCGCCAGCACCGGGACTAGCGGTTACAATGAGCAGTTCTTC. Encoded protein: CASTGTSGYNEQFF. Full variable domain (remainder filled in from reference TRBV5-1 and TRBJ2-1): KAGVTQTPRYLIKTRGQQVTLSCSPISGHRSVSWYQQTPGQGLQFLFEYFSETQRNKGNFPGRFSGRQFSNSRSEMNVSTLELGDSALYLCASTGTSGYNEQFFGPGTRLTVL.

The chain combines TRBV27 with TRBJ1-5, with 8 bases identical to TRBD1. The germline CDR1 and CDR2 sequences are MNHEY and SMNVEV (reference sequence). This CDR3 region has 15 residues. V was pared by 5 bases and J by 3 bases, with 6 bases of the junction left unmatched. In DNA form, the CDR3 reads TGTGCCAGCAGTGGCGGGGACAGGTTCAATCAGCCCCAGCATTTT. The encoded protein is CASSGGDRFNQPQHF.

This chain uses TRBV9 with TRBJ2-3; 10 nucleotides match TRBD1. This CDR3 is built from 14 residues. CDR1 and CDR2 (germline): SGDLS, YYNGEE. V was clipped by 6 bases and J by 2 bases; unmatched bases: 3. CDR3 nucleotide sequence: TGTGCCAGCACCGGGACAGGGGACACAGATACGCAGTATTTT. Translating gives CASTGTGDTDTQYF. Complete variable domain (other parts from reference TRBV9 and TRBJ2-3): DSGVTQTPKHLITATGQRVTLRCSPRSGDLSVYWYQQSLDQGLQFLIQYYNGEERAKGNILERFSAQQFPDLHSELNLSSLELGDSALYFCASTGTGDTDTQYFGPGTRLTVL.

The chain couples TRBV28 to TRBJ1-1, with TRBD1 matching 7 bases. Germline-derived CDR1 and CDR2 are MDHEN and SYDVKM. CDR3 length equals 11 residues. J lost 10 bases, V lost 3 bases, and 2 bases had no gene match. The CDR3: CASSFEGAAFF. The CDR3 nucleotides read TGTGCCAGCAGTTTCGAGGGGGCAGCTTTCTTT.

Concerning this clone itself: Other DNA sequences in the sample encode the same CDR3. The J gene is TRBJ1-3, the V gene TRBV4-1; D is uncertain. V lost 3 bases to trimming and J lost 0 bases, with 9 bases between them. The CDR3 covers 15 residues. The V gene's germline CDR1 is MGHRA and CDR2 YSYEKL. The CDR3 spells CASSQGVSSGNTIYF. The CDR3 nucleotides read TGCGCCAGCAGCCAGGGCGTTAGCTCTGGAAACACCATATATTTT.

As concerns this clone: A read error may account for a junction end that differs from germline. This rearrangement joins TRBV7-9 to TRBJ1-5; D not certain. CDR1 SEHNR and CDR2 FQNEAQ come from the germline V gene (reference sequence). This CDR3 has 16 amino acids. The CDR3 sequence: CSSSQAVVGGNQPQHF. In DNA form, the CDR3 reads TGTTCCAGCAGCCAAGCGGTGGTCGGGGGCAATCAGCCCCAGCATTTT.

This clone was counted a single time. The genes are TRBV7-9 and TRBJ2-7; D is ambiguous. Trimming took 1 base from V and 7 from J, leaving 5 bases between them. Germline loops: CDR1 SEHNR, CDR2 FQNEAQ (reference sequence). The CDR3 runs 11 residues. The CDR3 region is CASSLVEEQYF. The DNA of the CDR3 is TGTGCCAGCAGCTTAGTTGAGGAGCAGTACTTC.